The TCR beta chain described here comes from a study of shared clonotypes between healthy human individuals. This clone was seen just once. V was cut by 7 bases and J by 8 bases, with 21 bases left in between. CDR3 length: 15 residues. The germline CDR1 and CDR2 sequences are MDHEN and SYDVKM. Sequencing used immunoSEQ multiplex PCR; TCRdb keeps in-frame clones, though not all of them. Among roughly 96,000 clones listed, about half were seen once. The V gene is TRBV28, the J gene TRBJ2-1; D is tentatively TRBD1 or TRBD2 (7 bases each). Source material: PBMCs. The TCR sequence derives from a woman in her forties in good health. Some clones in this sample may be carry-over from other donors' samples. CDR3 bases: TGTGCCAGCATGTTGAGCGGGGCAGGGGGGTATGAGCAGTTCTTC. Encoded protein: CASMLSGAGGYEQFF.